This T cell receptor beta chain was captured in a study of blood T cell repertoires in COVID-19. Looking at the study overall: PBMCs, B-cell-depleted T cells, or T cells provided the cDNA or gDNA that made up the material.

With 2 bases clipped from V and 7 bases from J, the junction kept 4 bases outside the gene matches. CDR3 length: 13 residues. Per germline, CDR1 MNHEY and CDR2 SVGAGI. Source study methods: Amplification of reference gene primers was used by the study to estimate nucleated cell counts. TCRdb's copy holds only in-frame clones and misses some; the assay was immunoSEQ multiplex PCR. V and J calls and clone size follow that table, whereas D and trimming were derived from the DNA. The sample has roughly 430,000 clones, around 90% seen once. Donors were grouped by their self-reported clinical history. The rearrangement joins TRBV6-5 to TRBJ2-7; 8 bases align to TRBD1. The sequenced sample consisted of PBMCs or T cells enriched from blood (not recorded which). The receptor comes from a woman aged 40 to 50 with acute COVID-19. The CDR3 loop is CASSYATGGEQYF. CDR3 nucleotides: TGTGCCAGCAGTTACGCTACAGGGGGAGAGCAGTACTTC.